Shown below are 15 T cell receptor beta chains from a single sample sequenced in a study of identical twins listed by TCRdb under 2016. The method was 5' RACE. TCRdb lists the instrument as Illumina HiSeq 2000. TCRdb trimmed the raw reads at Q25, called clones with MiXCR and kept productive beta chains. Each record represents a unique CDR3 protein, reported with the most common genes and DNA among its rows. This sample comprises 500,000 to 600,000 distinct CDR3 sequences, 22% of them detected only once. Of the sample, 0.91% falls within the top ten clones. These data also featured in a second study, about T cells expressing NK-cell markers.

Sequenced sample: CD4+ T cells sorted from blood. The receptors come from a woman between 18 and 30 years old in good health.

The chain carries TRBV20-1 and TRBJ1-1; possibly TRBD1 for D (6 bases). CDR1 DFQATT and CDR2 SNEGSKA come from the germline V gene (reference sequence). The CDR3 is made up of 14 amino acids. The germline V and J ends were trimmed by 2 bases and 6 bases, with 16 bases remaining between them. CDR3 amino acids: CSARSGGLRSEAFF. The CDR3 DNA follows: TGCAGTGCTAGATCGGGGGGGCTCCGCTCTGAAGCTTTCTTT.

The gene calls are TRBV20-1 and TRBJ2-5; 7 nucleotides line up with TRBD2. The V segment lost 6 bases and the J segment 2 bases; nucleotides outside the gene matches: 9. This CDR3 spans 14 amino acids. Germline V lookup: CDR1 DFQATT, CDR2 SNEGSKA (reference sequence). The CDR3: CSAGPGLLQETQYF. DNA of the CDR3: TGCAGTGCCGGGCCGGGACTACTACAAGAGACCCAGTACTTC.

This rearrangement joins TRBV10-3 to TRBJ2-1, with 7 nucleotides matching TRBD2. CDR3 length equals 14 residues. Germline assignment: CDR1 ENHRY and CDR2 SYGVKD. The J segment lost 0 bases and the V segment lost 8 bases, leaving 4 bases of the junction unmatched. The chain's CDR3 is CAIGSGVSYNEQFF. The DNA for the CDR3 is TGTGCCATCGGGAGCGGGGTCTCCTACAATGAGCAGTTCTTC.

This clonotype came up many times. This chain uses TRBV6-1 with TRBJ1-3, with D unclear. Trimming shortened V by 6 bases and J by 0 bases, and 6 bases separated the two germline ends. Germline CDR1 and CDR2: MNHNS and SASEGT. The CDR3 consists of 13 residues. The CDR3 DNA reads TGTGCCAGCAGACGGATCTCTGGAAACACCATATATTTT. Protein product: CASRRISGNTIYF.

This clonotype was detected many times. The chain uses TRBV4-3 and TRBJ2-7, with D possibly matching TRBD1 (6 bases). The CDR3 has 14 residues. CDR1 LGHNA and CDR2 YSLEER come from the germline V gene. Trimming cost V 5 bases and J 2 bases, with 13 bases left between them. DNA for the CDR3: TGCGCCAGCAGCATGATGGGGGCCGCCTACGAGCAGTACTTC. Encoded protein: CASSMMGAAYEQYF.

This sequence joins TRBV6-1 and TRBJ2-5, with D perhaps TRBD1 (6 bases). Germline CDR1 is MNHNS and CDR2 is SASEGT. V was shortened by 6 bases and J by 1 base, with 12 bases between the two germline ends. The CDR3 consists of 14 residues. CDR3 bases: TGTGCCAGCAGCTGGGGACAAATCCAAGAGACCCAGTACTTC. This codes for CASSWGQIQETQYF.

The CDR3 here is CASSLTGQNTEAFF. The CDR3, as DNA: TGCGCCAGCAGCTTGACAGGGCAGAACACTGAAGCTTTCTTT. The rearrangement joins TRBV5-1 to TRBJ1-1, with D possibly being TRBD1 (6 bases). Trimming shortened V by 1 base and J by 1 base, and 8 bases separated the two germline ends. The germline V gene has CDR1 SGHRS and CDR2 YFSETQ. The length of the CDR3 is 14 residues.

The sample holds a few counts of this clonotype. The rearrangement joins TRBV12-3 or TRBV12-4 to TRBJ1-1; D not resolved. The CDR3 runs to 14 residues. Trimming took 1 base from V and 6 from J, leaving 12 bases between them. DNA for the CDR3: TGTGCCAGCAGTTTAGGTCAGGCCGTGTCTGAAGCTTTCTTT. Translation gives CASSLGQAVSEAFF.

This clonotype was found a few times. The CDR3 sequence: CSARELTTDSRDNEQFF. The CDR3 coding sequence is TGCAGTGCTAGGGAGCTGACGACAGATTCACGGGACAATGAGCAGTTCTTC. The V and J genes are TRBV20-1 and TRBJ2-1; D perhaps matches TRBD1 (5 bases). V lost 3 bases and J lost 5, with 23 bases in between. This CDR3 comprises 17 residues. Germline V CDR1 and CDR2: DFQATT, SNEGSKA (reference sequence).

V is TRBV6-1 and J is TRBJ2-3; 7 positions match TRBD2. The junction had 6 bases not matched to a gene; V was cut back by 6 bases and J by 3 bases. The CDR3 consists of 14 residues. Germline CDR1 reads MNHNS; CDR2 reads SASEGT. The DNA of the CDR3 is TGTGCCAGCAGGAGACCGGGAGGAACAGATACGCAGTATTTT. This translates into CASRRPGGTDTQYF.

V is TRBV5-6 and J is TRBJ2-5, with D tentatively TRBD2 (6 bases). Per the germline V gene, CDR1 is SGHDT and CDR2 is YYEEEE. The CDR3 consists of 13 residues. Deletions cut 3 bases from V and 4 bases from J, with 10 bases between. Written as DNA, the CDR3 is TGTGCCAGCAGCTCGGAGACTAGAGAGACCCAGTACTTC. It specifies CASSSETRETQYF.

The gene calls are TRBV12-3 or TRBV12-4 and TRBJ2-5; the D is unclear. The V and J ends lost 7 bases and 8 bases respectively, with 17 bases between them. This CDR3 region has 13 residues. CDR3 residues: CASTPPLPVTQYF. The DNA for the CDR3 is TGTGCCAGCACTCCCCCCCTTCCGGTTACCCAGTACTTC.

This clonotype was recorded a few times. The rearrangement links TRBV7-9 to TRBJ1-2; TRBD1 agrees at 9 bases. V trimming: 8 bases; J trimming: 3 bases; junction bases outside the gene matches: 1. CDR1 is SEHNR and CDR2 is FQNEAQ in the germline V gene (reference sequence). The CDR3 totals 12 residues. The CDR3 DNA follows: TGTGCCAGCGACAGGGGGGACTATGGCTACACCTTC. It is translated as CASDRGDYGYTF.

The genes are TRBV6-2 or TRBV6-3 and TRBJ1-5; weak D call: TRBD1 (5 bases). The V end lost 7 bases, the J end lost 6 bases, and 19 bases lay between the germline ends. The germline gives CDR1 MNHEY, CDR2 SVGEGT. The CDR3 consists of 15 residues. CDR3 bases: TGTGCCAGCACAGGGAGGTCCCCAGAGCGTCAGCCCCAGCATTTT. As protein: CASTGRSPERQPQHF.

This clonotype has just a few counts. V gene TRBV12-3 or TRBV12-4 combines with J gene TRBJ2-2; D is perhaps TRBD1 or TRBD2 (5 bases each). Trimming cost V 6 bases and J 1 base, with 15 bases left between them. The CDR3 totals 16 residues. The CDR3 region is CASSRGGVLNTGELFF. Written as DNA, the CDR3 is TGTGCCAGCAGCCGTGGGGGAGTTTTGAACACCGGGGAGCTGTTTTTT.